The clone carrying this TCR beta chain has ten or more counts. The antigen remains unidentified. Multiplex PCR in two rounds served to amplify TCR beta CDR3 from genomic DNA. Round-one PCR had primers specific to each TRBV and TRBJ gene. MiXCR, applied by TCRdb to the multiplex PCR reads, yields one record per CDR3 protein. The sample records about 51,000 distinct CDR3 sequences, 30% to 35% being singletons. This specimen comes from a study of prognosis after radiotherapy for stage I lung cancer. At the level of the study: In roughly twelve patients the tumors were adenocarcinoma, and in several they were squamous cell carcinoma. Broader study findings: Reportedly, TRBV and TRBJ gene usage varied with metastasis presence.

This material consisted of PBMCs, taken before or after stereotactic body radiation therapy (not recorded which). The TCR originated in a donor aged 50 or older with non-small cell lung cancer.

CDR3 in DNA: TGTGCCAGCAGCGAACAGGGGGGAAGCACAGATACGCAGTATTTT. It translates to CASSEQGGSTDTQYF. This sequence joins TRBV6-4 and TRBJ2-3; 8 positions agree with TRBD1. The CDR3 contains 15 residues. Germline values: CDR1 MRHNA, CDR2 SNTAGT. V was clipped by 6 bases and J by 0 bases; unmatched bases: 5.